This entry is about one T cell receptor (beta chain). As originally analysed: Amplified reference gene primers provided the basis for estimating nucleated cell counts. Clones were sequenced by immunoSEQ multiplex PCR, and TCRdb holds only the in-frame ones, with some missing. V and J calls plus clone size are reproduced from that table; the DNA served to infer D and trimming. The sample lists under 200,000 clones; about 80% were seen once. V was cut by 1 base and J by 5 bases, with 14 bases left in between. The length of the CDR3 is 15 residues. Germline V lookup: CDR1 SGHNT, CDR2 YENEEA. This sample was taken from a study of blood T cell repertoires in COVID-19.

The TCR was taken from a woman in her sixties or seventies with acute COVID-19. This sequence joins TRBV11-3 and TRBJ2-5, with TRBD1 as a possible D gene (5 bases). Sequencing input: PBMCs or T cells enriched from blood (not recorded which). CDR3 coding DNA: TGTGCCAGCAGCTTAGGTGGGGCACCATGGGAGACCCAGTACTTC. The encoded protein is CASSLGGAPWETQYF.